This TCR beta chain came from a study of blood T cells in healthy people across ages. This CDR3 region has 13 residues. V lost 5 bases, J lost 7 bases, and 12 bases lay in between. A second PCR of about 6 to 11 cycles used a sample-barcoded 5' primer and a J-beta primer mix. TCRdb ran MiXCR on the 5' RACE reads and lists one entry per CDR3 protein. The data contain some 670,000 distinct CDR3 sequences, roughly half of them singletons. Input material: blood. This clonotype originated in an elderly woman in good health. The rearrangement joins TRBV12-3 or TRBV12-4 to TRBJ2-1; D unresolved. CDR3 amino acids: CASSLWRWNEQFF. In nucleotides, the CDR3 is TGTGCCAGCAGTCTCTGGCGTTGGAATGAGCAGTTCTTC.